One sample yielded the 30 T cell receptor beta chains listed below, sequenced in a study of beta chain features in type 1 diabetes. Every isolated RNA sample was fully reverse transcribed, so sequencing captured expressed TCRB transcripts. TCRdb's copy holds only in-frame clones and misses some; the assay was immunoSEQ multiplex PCR. The sample shows hundreds of thousands of clones, about a sixth of them seen only once. The material sequenced was naive CD4+ T cells from blood. The receptors were sampled from a young woman in good health.

For this clone: Within the sample, other DNA sequences also encode this same CDR3. V is TRBV9 and J is TRBJ2-1; no reliable D call. The germline gives CDR1 SGDLS, CDR2 YYNGEE. V gave up 4 bases and J gave up 4 bases, with 3 bases separating them. This CDR3 is 11 amino acids long. The CDR3 sequence: CASSKYNEQFF. For the CDR3, the DNA is TGTGCCAGCAGCAAGTACAATGAGCAGTTCTTC. Full variable domain (outside the CDR3, taken from reference TRBV9 and TRBJ2-1): DSGVTQTPKHLITATGQRVTLRCSPRSGDLSVYWYQQSLDQGLQFLIQYYNGEERAKGNILERFSAQQFPDLHSELNLSSLELGDSALYFCASSKYNEQFFGPGTRLTVL.

This clone was recorded a few times. The chain is built from TRBV6-6 and TRBJ2-1; the match to TRBD2 covers 8 bases. CDR3 length: 16 residues. Germline CDR1 and CDR2: MNHNY and SVGAGI (reference sequence). The V gene end was trimmed by 4 bases and the J gene end by 2 bases; junction bases not matched to a gene: 7. CDR3 sequence (DNA): TGTGCCAGCAGTTCACGGAGCGGGAGTCCCTACAATGAGCAGTTCTTC. This encodes CASSSRSGSPYNEQFF.

The J gene is TRBJ2-7, the V gene TRBV7-9; D gene unclear. Germline V gives CDR1 SEHNR, CDR2 FQNEAQ (reference sequence). V shed 5 bases and J shed 4 bases, with 9 bases lying between them. The length of the CDR3 is 12 residues. The CDR3 here is CASSLGFYEQYF. For the CDR3, the DNA is TGTGCCAGCAGCCTCGGGTTTTACGAGCAGTACTTC.

With regard to this clone: Other DNA sequences in this specimen translate into the identical CDR3. This chain links TRBV28 with TRBJ2-5, with 8 bases matching TRBD2. Germline-derived CDR1 and CDR2 are MDHEN and SYDVKM. With 5 bases clipped from V and 5 bases from J, the junction kept 4 bases outside the gene matches. CDR3 length: 13 amino acids. The CDR3 protein is CASSLGGRETQYF. The CDR3 coding sequence is TGTGCCAGCAGTCTAGGCGGGAGGGAGACCCAGTACTTC. Looking up the rest from reference TRBV28 and TRBJ2-5 gives the full variable domain: DVKVTQSSRYLVKRTGEKVFLECVQDMDHENMFWYRQDPGLGLRLIYFSYDVKMKEKGDIPEGYSVSREKKERFSLILESASTNQTSMYLCASSLGGRETQYFGPGTRLLVL.

The chain has TRBV18 and TRBJ1-5, with a possible D match to TRBD1 (6 bases). The CDR3 totals 17 residues. Germline CDR1 KGHSH, CDR2 LQKENI. Trimming shortened V by 0 bases and J by 2 bases, and 14 bases separated the two germline ends. CDR3 DNA sequence: TGTGCCAGCTCACCACCGCAGGGGCAGTTCGGCAATCAGCCCCAGCATTTT. Its translation is CASSPPQGQFGNQPQHF.

The V gene is TRBV7-9, the J gene TRBJ1-1; D perhaps matches TRBD1 (5 bases). V dropped 2 bases and J dropped 1 base, with 8 bases sitting between them. This CDR3 is 14 amino acids long. Germline V lookup: CDR1 SEHNR, CDR2 FQNEAQ (reference sequence). CDR3 protein: CASSLYQGNTEAFF. CDR3 nucleotides: TGTGCCAGCAGCTTATATCAGGGGAACACTGAAGCTTTCTTT. Together with reference TRBV7-9 and TRBJ1-1, the CDR3 gives the full variable domain: DTGVSQNPRHKITKRGQNVTFRCDPISEHNRLYWYRQTLGQGPEFLTYFQNEAQLEKSRLLSDRFSAERPKGSFSTLEIQRTEQGDSAMYLCASSLYQGNTEAFFGQGTRLTVV.

The chain joins TRBV11-2 to TRBJ2-7; D unresolved. Germline loops: CDR1 SGHAT, CDR2 FQNNGV. CDR3 size: 11 residues. Between the trimmed V and J ends, which lost 5 bases and 5 bases, there was a span of 7 bases. The CDR3 loop reads CASSPGHEQYF. DNA of the CDR3: TGTGCCAGCAGCCCGGGCCACGAGCAGTACTTC.

This clone was detected a few times. The rearrangement links TRBV2 to TRBJ2-1; no clear D gene. V shed 3 bases and J shed 9 bases, with 6 bases lying between them. Germline V lookup: CDR1 SNHLY, CDR2 FYNNEI. This CDR3 region has 11 residues. The CDR3 sequence: CASSDASEQFF. In DNA form, the CDR3 reads TGTGCCAGCAGTGACGCGAGTGAGCAGTTCTTC.

The chain has TRBV27 and TRBJ2-5; D is unclear. Germline lookup yields CDR1 MNHEY and CDR2 SMNVEV (reference sequence). This CDR3 comprises 13 residues. V lost 0 bases, J lost 5 bases, and 7 bases lay in between. CDR3 loop: CASSLSWFETQYF. As DNA, the CDR3 is TGTGCCAGCAGTTTATCGTGGTTCGAGACCCAGTACTTC.

The chain joins TRBV7-2 to TRBJ2-1; D not resolved. Trimming took 6 bases from V and 0 from J, leaving 12 bases between them. The CDR3 extends over 15 amino acids. Germline CDR1 is SGHTA and CDR2 is FQGNSA. CDR3 loop: CASRRTSGSYNEQFF. CDR3 nucleotides: TGTGCCAGCAGGCGGACCTCCGGCTCCTACAATGAGCAGTTCTTC.

This clone was observed a handful of times. CDR3: CASAAVANEKLFF. CDR3 nucleotides: TGTGCCAGCGCCGCGGTTGCTAATGAAAAACTGTTTTTT. The chain uses TRBV11-2 and TRBJ1-4, with D unclear. The V end was cut by 8 bases, the J end by 3 bases, with 10 bases between. Germline CDR1 is SGHAT and CDR2 is FQNNGV. There are 13 residues in the CDR3. The whole variable domain, remainder taken from reference TRBV11-2 and TRBJ1-4, is EAGVAQSPRYKIIEKRQSVAFWCNPISGHATLYWYQQILGQGPKLLIQFQNNGVVDDSQLPKDRFSAERLKGVDSTLKIQPAKLEDSAVYLCASAAVANEKLFFGSGTQLSVL.

There are a few counts of this clone. Other nucleotide sequences from this sample produce the same CDR3. The CDR3 sequence is CASSSGTSSDTQYF. The CDR3 DNA reads as TGCGCCAGCAGCTCTGGGACTAGCTCGGATACGCAGTATTTT. The chain carries TRBV5-1 and TRBJ2-3, with 9 bases aligning to TRBD2. The CDR3 runs 14 residues. Trimming removed 3 bases from V and 6 bases from J; junction bases left unmatched: 5. The germline V gene encodes CDR1 SGHRS and CDR2 YFSETQ.

The chain couples TRBV4-3 to TRBJ1-1, with D possibly matching TRBD1 (6 bases). Germline V lookup: CDR1 LGHNA, CDR2 YSLEER. V was trimmed by 4 bases and J by 5 bases, leaving 17 bases between them. The CDR3 is made up of 15 amino acids. CDR3 DNA: TGCGCCAGCAGCCCAAAGGGGGGATTGGTAACTGAAGCTTTCTTT. Protein sequence: CASSPKGGLVTEAFF.

This clone was found a few times. V is TRBV28 and J is TRBJ2-7; D possibly corresponds to TRBD1 (6 bases). CDR3 size: 13 residues. The V gene lost 5 bases and the J gene lost 2 bases, with 10 bases spanning the gap. Germline V gene sequence: CDR1 MDHEN, CDR2 SYDVKM. DNA of the CDR3: TGTGCCAGCAGTCAGGACAGCCCCTACGAGCAGTACTTC. Amino acid sequence: CASSQDSPYEQYF.

V and J are TRBV7-9 and TRBJ2-7; D not resolved. This CDR3 region has 17 residues. The V and J ends lost 2 bases and 5 bases respectively, with 22 bases between them. The germline CDR1 and CDR2 sequences are SEHNR and FQNEAQ (reference sequence). CDR3 DNA: TGTGCCAGCAGCTTACAGGCTGTAGCCCGACCTTCCCACGAGCAGTACTTC. Residues: CASSLQAVARPSHEQYF.

The chain combines TRBV5-5 with TRBJ1-5; D not certain. This CDR3 contains 14 residues. Germline CDR1 reads SGHKS; CDR2 reads YYEKEE (reference sequence). V was clipped by 2 bases and J by 5 bases, with 11 bases between them. For the CDR3, the DNA is TGTGCCAGCAGCTTCGATGTTGGGCATCAGCCCCAGCATTTT. Translated: CASSFDVGHQPQHF.

Only a few counts were recorded for this clone. The chain's CDR3 is CASSSAAGMETQYF. The CDR3 DNA reads as TGTGCCAGCAGTTCCGCGGCGGGGATGGAGACCCAGTACTTC. V usage is TRBV6-5 and J usage is TRBJ2-5; the D gene is possibly TRBD2 (6 bases). With 4 bases removed from V and 5 bases from J, the gap between germline ends came to 14 bases. The CDR3 runs 14 residues. Germline V lookup: CDR1 MNHEY, CDR2 SVGAGI.

This clone appeared a few times. V gene TRBV7-2 combines with J gene TRBJ2-5, with no clear D. The germline CDR1 and CDR2 sequences are SGHTA and FQGNSA. The CDR3 extends over 13 amino acids. Trimming pared 3 bases from V and 1 base from J, leaving 6 bases between. CDR3: CASSFNRQETQYF. The CDR3 DNA reads as TGTGCCAGCAGCTTTAACCGCCAAGAGACCCAGTACTTC.

Comments on this clone: At the DNA level, this CDR3 is encoded by other sequences in the same sample as well. The chain has TRBV5-1 and TRBJ2-7; D is ambiguous. This CDR3 has 13 residues. Trimming stripped 0 bases from V and 3 bases from J, with 7 bases between. Germline values: CDR1 SGHRS, CDR2 YFSETQ. The CDR3 region is CASSLVLGYEQYF. DNA of the CDR3: TGCGCCAGCAGCTTGGTTCTGGGCTACGAGCAGTACTTC.

The chain is built from TRBV7-9 and TRBJ2-1; 7 nucleotides align to TRBD2. This CDR3 is built from 15 residues. From germline, CDR1 is SEHNR and CDR2 FQNEAQ (reference sequence). V lost 1 base to trimming and J lost 4 bases; unmatched junction nucleotides: 4. CDR3 protein: CASSLVGLHYNEQFF. The CDR3 nucleotides are TGTGCCAGCAGCTTAGTGGGACTACATTACAATGAGCAGTTCTTC.

The gene calls are TRBV5-8 and TRBJ1-2, with D maybe TRBD1 (5 bases). The CDR3 contains 11 residues. From germline, CDR1 is SGHTS and CDR2 YDEGEE. The V and J ends lost 7 bases and 4 bases respectively, with 8 bases between them. The CDR3 DNA sequence: TGTGCCAGCGGGAGGGGCTATGGCTACACCTTC. It yields the protein CASGRGYGYTF.

This clone was detected only once. The V and J genes are TRBV4-1 and TRBJ1-1; tentative D call: TRBD1 (5 bases). Per germline, CDR1 MGHRA and CDR2 YSYEKL. The CDR3 has 15 residues. V was shortened by 3 bases and J by 0 bases, with 11 bases between the two germline ends. CDR3 in amino acids: CASSQVLGVNTEAFF. For the CDR3, the DNA is TGCGCCAGCAGCCAGGTCCTAGGGGTGAACACTGAAGCTTTCTTT.

The J gene is TRBJ1-2, the V gene TRBV18; D uncertain. Germline values: CDR1 KGHSH, CDR2 LQKENI. V was trimmed by 3 bases and J by 3 bases, leaving 17 bases between them. CDR3 length: 16 residues. CDR3 region: CASSPIFSRNHYGYTF. In DNA form, the CDR3 reads TGTGCCAGCTCACCTATCTTTTCTAGGAACCACTATGGCTACACCTTC.

The chain employs TRBV5-1 and TRBJ1-1; a weak D match, TRBD1 (5 bases). The CDR3 is 15 residues long. Trimming left V 0 bases short and J 0 bases short, with 9 bases between. The germline V gene encodes CDR1 SGHRS and CDR2 YFSETQ. The CDR3 region has the DNA TGCGCCAGCAGCTTGGGCGGGACTATGAACACTGAAGCTTTCTTT. Encoded protein: CASSLGGTMNTEAFF.

CDR3 in amino acids: CASSEASIAMNTEAFF. The CDR3 DNA is TGCGCCAGCAGTGAAGCCTCAATAGCAATGAACACTGAAGCTTTCTTT. The genes are TRBV10-1 and TRBJ1-1; D remains ambiguous. In germline, CDR1 is WNHNN, CDR2 SYGVQD (reference sequence). The CDR3 has 16 residues. V was cut by 3 bases and J by 0 bases, with 14 bases left in between.

This clone appeared a few times. The gene calls are TRBV6-5 and TRBJ2-7, with D maybe TRBD1 (5 bases). This CDR3 contains 16 residues. CDR1 and CDR2 from the germline V gene are MNHEY and SVGAGI. Trimming left V 2 bases short and J 0 bases short, with 14 bases between. Here the CDR3 DNA reads TGTGCCAGCAGTTACGGGGCGGCTACATTCTCCTACGAGCAGTACTTC. Translating gives CASSYGAATFSYEQYF.

This clone was recorded a few times. CDR3 nucleotide sequence: TGTGCCAGCTCACTGCAACCGGTACCAGATACGCAGTATTTT. Protein: CASSLQPVPDTQYF. The V gene is TRBV18, the J gene TRBJ2-3; unclear D gene. Germline V CDR1 and CDR2: KGHSH, LQKENI. V was pared by 4 bases and J by 4 bases, with 12 bases between. The CDR3 is made up of 14 amino acids.

The sample holds a few counts of this clone. This chain links TRBV27 with TRBJ2-7; the D call may be TRBD1 or TRBD2 (5 bases each). Trimming removed 9 bases at V and 6 bases at J, with 18 bases between. Germline CDR1 and CDR2: MNHEY and SMNVEV (reference sequence). The CDR3 totals 13 residues. CDR3 sequence (DNA): TGTGCCAGTCGGGACGGCCGATGGGGCGAGCAGTACTTC. Protein product: CASRDGRWGEQYF.

The V call is TRBV6-5, the J call TRBJ2-1; weak D call: TRBD2 (5 bases). Looked up from germline, CDR1 is MNHEY and CDR2 is SVGAGI. This CDR3 is built from 13 residues. Trimming took 5 bases from V and 9 from J, leaving 14 bases between them. The CDR3 sequence: CASSTTNGVEQFF. CDR3 bases: TGTGCCAGCAGTACTACTAACGGGGTTGAGCAGTTCTTC.

This clone was detected a few times. The V and J genes are TRBV2 and TRBJ2-1, with no clear D. This CDR3 has 11 amino acids. V shed 6 bases and J shed 8 bases, with 8 bases lying between them. The germline gives CDR1 SNHLY, CDR2 FYNNEI. CDR3 loop: CASRYVDEQFF. The CDR3 DNA sequence: TGTGCCAGCAGGTACGTCGATGAGCAGTTCTTC.